This TCR beta chain was observed in a study of blood T cell repertoires in COVID-19. Original methodology: Estimates of nucleated cell counts were drawn from the amplification of reference gene primers. Method: immunoSEQ multiplex PCR; TCRdb's copy keeps in-frame clones and lacks some. The D gene and trimming were derived from the DNA, and the V and J assignments and clone size from that table. The sample lists fewer than 200,000 clones; approximately 84% were seen once. The CDR3 runs to 20 residues. Unmatched junction bases numbered 15, after V lost 4 bases and J lost 4 bases. The germline V gene has CDR1 ENHRY and CDR2 SYGVKD. The study recruited people aged roughly 18 to 95 years across more than 20 US areas. Categorization into cohorts depended on clinical history that participants reported. Two consecutive negative NP/OP PCR tests, clearance, or resolved symptoms defined Cohort 3 recovery.

V gene TRBV10-3 combines with J gene TRBJ2-1; 14 nucleotides match TRBD2. Sample: PBMCs or T cells enriched from blood (not recorded which). The source is a man aged 50-59 years who had recovered from COVID-19. In nucleotides, the CDR3 is TGTGCCATCAGTGGACTCGGGACTAGCGGGGGCCTTAGAATTTACAATGAGCAGTTCTTC. Translating gives CAISGLGTSGGLRIYNEQFF.